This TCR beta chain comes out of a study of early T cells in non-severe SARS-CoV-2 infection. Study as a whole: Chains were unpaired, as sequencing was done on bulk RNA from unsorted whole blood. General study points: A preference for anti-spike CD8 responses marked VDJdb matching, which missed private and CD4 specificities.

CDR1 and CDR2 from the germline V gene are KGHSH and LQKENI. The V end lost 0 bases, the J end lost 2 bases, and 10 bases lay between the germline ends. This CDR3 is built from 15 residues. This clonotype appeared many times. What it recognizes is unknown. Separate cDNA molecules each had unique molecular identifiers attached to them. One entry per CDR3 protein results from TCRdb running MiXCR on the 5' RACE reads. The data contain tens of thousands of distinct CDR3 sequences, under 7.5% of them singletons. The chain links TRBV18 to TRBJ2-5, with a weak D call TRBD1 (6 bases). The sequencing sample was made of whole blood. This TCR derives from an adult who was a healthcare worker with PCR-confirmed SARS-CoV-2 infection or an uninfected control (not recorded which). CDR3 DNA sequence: TGTGCCAGCTCACCACCGGTCGGACAGCAAGAGACCCAGTACTTC. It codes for CASSPPVGQQETQYF.